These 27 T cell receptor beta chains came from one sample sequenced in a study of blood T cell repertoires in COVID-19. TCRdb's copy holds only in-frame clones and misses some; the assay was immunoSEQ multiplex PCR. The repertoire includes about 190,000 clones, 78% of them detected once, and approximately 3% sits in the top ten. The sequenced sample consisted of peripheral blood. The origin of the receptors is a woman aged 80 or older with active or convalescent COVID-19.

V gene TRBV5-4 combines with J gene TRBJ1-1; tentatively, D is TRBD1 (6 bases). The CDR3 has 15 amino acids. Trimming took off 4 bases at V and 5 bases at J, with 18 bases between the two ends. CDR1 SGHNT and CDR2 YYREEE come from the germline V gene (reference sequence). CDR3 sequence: CASSTLDSGKTEAFF. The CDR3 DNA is TGTGCCAGCAGCACCTTGGACAGCGGTAAGACTGAAGCTTTCTTT.

The CDR3 spells CASSPQSATNEKLFF. CDR3 bases: TGTGCCAGCAGCCCTCAGTCTGCAACTAATGAAAAACTGTTTTTT. This rearrangement joins TRBV7-6 to TRBJ1-4; D unresolved. V lost 5 bases and J lost 0, with 10 bases in between. In germline, CDR1 is SGHVS, CDR2 FNYEAQ. The CDR3 sequence is 15 residues long.

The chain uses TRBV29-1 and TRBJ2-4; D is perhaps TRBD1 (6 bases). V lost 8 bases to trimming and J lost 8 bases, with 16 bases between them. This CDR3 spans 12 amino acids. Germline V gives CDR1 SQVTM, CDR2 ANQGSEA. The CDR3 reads CSPDYRADIQYF. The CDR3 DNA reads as TGCAGCCCTGATTACAGGGCCGACATTCAGTACTTC.

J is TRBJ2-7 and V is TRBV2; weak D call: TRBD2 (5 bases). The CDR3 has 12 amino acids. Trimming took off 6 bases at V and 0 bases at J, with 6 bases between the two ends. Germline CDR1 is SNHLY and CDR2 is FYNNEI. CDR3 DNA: TGTGCCAGCAGGGAGGTCTCCTACGAGCAGTACTTC. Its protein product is CASREVSYEQYF. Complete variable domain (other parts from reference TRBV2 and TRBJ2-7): EPEVTQTPSHQVTQMGQEVILRCVPISNHLYFYWYRQILGQKVEFLVSFYNNEISEKSEIFDDQFSVERPDGSNFTLKIRSTKLEDSAMYFCASREVSYEQYFGPGTRLTVT.

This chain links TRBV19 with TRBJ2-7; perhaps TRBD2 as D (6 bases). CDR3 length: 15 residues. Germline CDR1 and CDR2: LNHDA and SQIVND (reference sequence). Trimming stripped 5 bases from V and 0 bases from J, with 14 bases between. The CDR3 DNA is TGTGCCAGTAGTCCCCGGATAGCGGCCTCCTACGAGCAGTACTTC. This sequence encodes CASSPRIAASYEQYF.

CDR3 loop: CASTLGLGQGDYGYTF. In DNA form, the CDR3 reads TGTGCCAGCACCCTAGGGTTGGGACAGGGAGACTATGGCTACACCTTC. The chain carries TRBV2 and TRBJ1-2; TRBD1 agrees at 9 bases. CDR1 and CDR2 from the germline V gene are SNHLY and FYNNEI. The CDR3 extends over 16 amino acids. V trimming: 7 bases; J trimming: 3 bases; junction bases outside the gene matches: 12.

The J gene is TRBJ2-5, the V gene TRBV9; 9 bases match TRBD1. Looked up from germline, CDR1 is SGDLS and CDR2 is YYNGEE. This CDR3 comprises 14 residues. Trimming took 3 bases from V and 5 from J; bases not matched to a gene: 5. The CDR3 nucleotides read TGTGCCAGCAGCGACAGGGGGCCAGGGGAGACCCAGTACTTC. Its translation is CASSDRGPGETQYF.

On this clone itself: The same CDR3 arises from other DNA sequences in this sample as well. The CDR3 nucleotides are TGCGCCAGCAGCCTGGGACAGGGGGGCGAGCAGTACTTC. It yields the protein CASSLGQGGEQYF. The chain joins TRBV5-1 to TRBJ2-7; TRBD1 aligns across 11 bases. The CDR3 is made up of 13 amino acids. The junction had 3 bases not matched to a gene; V was cut back by 4 bases and J by 6 bases. Germline CDR1 SGHRS, CDR2 YFSETQ.

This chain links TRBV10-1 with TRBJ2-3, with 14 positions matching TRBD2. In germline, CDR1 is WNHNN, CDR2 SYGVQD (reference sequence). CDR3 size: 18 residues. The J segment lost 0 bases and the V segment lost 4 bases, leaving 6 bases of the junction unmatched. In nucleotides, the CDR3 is TGCGCCAGCAGTGGTGGACTAGCGGGGGGCTCTAGCACAGATACGCAGTATTTT. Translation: CASSGGLAGGSSTDTQYF.

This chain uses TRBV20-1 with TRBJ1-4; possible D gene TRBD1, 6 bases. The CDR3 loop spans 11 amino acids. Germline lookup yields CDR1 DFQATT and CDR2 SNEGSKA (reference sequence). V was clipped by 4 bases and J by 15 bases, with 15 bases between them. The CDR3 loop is CSATVGQLVFF. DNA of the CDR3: TGCAGTGCTACGGTAGGACAGCTGGTGTTTTTT.

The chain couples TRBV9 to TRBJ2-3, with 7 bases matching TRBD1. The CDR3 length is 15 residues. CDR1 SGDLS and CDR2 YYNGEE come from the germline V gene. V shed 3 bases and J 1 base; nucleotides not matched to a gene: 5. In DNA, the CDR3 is TGTGCCAGCAGCGCCCAGGGGGTGGGCACAGATACGCAGTATTTT. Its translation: CASSAQGVGTDTQYF. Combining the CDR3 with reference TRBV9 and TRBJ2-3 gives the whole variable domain DSGVTQTPKHLITATGQRVTLRCSPRSGDLSVYWYQQSLDQGLQFLIQYYNGEERAKGNILERFSAQQFPDLHSELNLSSLELGDSALYFCASSAQGVGTDTQYFGPGTRLTVL.

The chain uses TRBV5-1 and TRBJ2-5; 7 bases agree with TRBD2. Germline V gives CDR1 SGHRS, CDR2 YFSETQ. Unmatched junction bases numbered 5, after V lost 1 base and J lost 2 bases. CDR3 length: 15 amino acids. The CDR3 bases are TGCGCCAGCAGCTTGTGGGCAGCGGGACAAGAGACCCAGTACTTC. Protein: CASSLWAAGQETQYF.

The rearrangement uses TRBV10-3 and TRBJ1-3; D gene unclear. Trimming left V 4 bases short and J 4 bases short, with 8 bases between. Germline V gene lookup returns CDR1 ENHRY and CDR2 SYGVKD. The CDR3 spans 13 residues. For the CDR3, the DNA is TGTGCCATCAGTGCGATACAGGGAAACACCATATATTTT. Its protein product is CAISAIQGNTIYF.

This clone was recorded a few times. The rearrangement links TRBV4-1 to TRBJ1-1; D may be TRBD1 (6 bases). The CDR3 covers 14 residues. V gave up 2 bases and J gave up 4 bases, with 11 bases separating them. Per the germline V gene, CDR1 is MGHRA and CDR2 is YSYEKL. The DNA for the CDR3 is TGCGCCAGCAGCCAAACAGGGTCGGCCACTGAAGCTTTCTTT. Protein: CASSQTGSATEAFF.

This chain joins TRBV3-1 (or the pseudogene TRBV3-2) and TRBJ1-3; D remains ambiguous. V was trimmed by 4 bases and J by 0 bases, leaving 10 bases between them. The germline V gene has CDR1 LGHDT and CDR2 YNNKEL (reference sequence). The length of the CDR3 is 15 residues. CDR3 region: CASSPGSNSGNTIYF. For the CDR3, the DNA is TGTGCCAGCAGCCCCGGGTCCAACTCTGGAAACACCATATATTTT.

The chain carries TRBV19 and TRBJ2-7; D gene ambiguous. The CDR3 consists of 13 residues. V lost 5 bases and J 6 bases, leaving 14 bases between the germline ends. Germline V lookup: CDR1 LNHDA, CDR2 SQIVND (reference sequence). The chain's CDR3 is CASSLTPGSEQYF. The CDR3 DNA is TGTGCCAGTAGTTTAACCCCAGGAAGCGAGCAGTACTTC.

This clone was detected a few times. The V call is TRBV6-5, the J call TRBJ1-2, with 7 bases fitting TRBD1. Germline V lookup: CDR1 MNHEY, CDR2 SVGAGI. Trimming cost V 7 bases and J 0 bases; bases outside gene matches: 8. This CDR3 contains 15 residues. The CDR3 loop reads CASIDTGVANYGYTF. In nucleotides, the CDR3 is TGTGCCAGCATCGATACAGGGGTAGCTAACTATGGCTACACCTTC.

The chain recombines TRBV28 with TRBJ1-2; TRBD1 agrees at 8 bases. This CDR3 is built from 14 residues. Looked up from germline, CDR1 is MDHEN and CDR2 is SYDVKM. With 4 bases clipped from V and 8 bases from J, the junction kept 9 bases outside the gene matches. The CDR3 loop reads CASSSTGGVGGYTF. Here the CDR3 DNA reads TGTGCCAGCAGTTCTACAGGGGGGGTAGGAGGCTACACCTTC.

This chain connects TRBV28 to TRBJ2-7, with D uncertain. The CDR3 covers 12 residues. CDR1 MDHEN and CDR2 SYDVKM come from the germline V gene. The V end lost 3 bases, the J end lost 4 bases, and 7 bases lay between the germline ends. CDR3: CASSFGVYEQYF. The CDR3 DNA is TGTGCCAGCAGTTTTGGAGTTTACGAGCAGTACTTC.

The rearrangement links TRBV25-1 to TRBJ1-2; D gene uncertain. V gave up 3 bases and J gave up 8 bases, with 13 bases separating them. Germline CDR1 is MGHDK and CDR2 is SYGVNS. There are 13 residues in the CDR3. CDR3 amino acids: CASSDSGGPGYTF. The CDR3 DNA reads TGTGCCAGCAGTGATTCCGGAGGGCCCGGCTACACCTTC.

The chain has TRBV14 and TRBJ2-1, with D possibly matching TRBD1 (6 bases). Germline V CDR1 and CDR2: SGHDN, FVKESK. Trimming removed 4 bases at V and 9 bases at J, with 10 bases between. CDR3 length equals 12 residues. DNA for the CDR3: TGTGCCAGCAGCCCTAGCAGGGGTGAGCAGTTCTTC. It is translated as CASSPSRGEQFF.

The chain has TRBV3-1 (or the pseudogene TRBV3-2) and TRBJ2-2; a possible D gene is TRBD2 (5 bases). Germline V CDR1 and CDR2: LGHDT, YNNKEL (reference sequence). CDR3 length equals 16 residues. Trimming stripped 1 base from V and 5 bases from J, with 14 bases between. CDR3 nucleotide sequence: TGTGCCAGCAGCCAAGGAACGGGCTTAGCGACCGGGGAGCTGTTTTTT. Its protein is CASSQGTGLATGELFF.

CDR3 region: CASTEQQGSYSEAFF. Written as DNA, the CDR3 is TGTGCCAGCACCGAACAACAGGGGTCGTACTCTGAAGCTTTCTTT. The chain combines TRBV6-5 with TRBJ1-1, with TRBD1 matching over 7 bases. Germline V gene lookup returns CDR1 MNHEY and CDR2 SVGAGI. Losses at the gene ends were 7 bases for V and 6 bases for J; bases not matched to a gene: 14. There are 15 residues in the CDR3.

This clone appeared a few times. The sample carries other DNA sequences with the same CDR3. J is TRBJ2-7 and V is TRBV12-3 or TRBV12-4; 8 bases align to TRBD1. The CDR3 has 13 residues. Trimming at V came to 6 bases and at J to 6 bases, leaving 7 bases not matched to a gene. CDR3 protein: CASRRQGAGEQYF. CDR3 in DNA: TGTGCCAGCAGAAGGCAGGGGGCAGGCGAGCAGTACTTC.

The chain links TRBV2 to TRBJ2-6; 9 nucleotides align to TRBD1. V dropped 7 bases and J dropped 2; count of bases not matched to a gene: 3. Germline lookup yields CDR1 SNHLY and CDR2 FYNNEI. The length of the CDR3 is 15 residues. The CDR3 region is CASTRTGAGANVLTF. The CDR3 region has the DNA TGTGCCAGCACCAGGACAGGGGCTGGGGCCAACGTCCTGACTTTC.

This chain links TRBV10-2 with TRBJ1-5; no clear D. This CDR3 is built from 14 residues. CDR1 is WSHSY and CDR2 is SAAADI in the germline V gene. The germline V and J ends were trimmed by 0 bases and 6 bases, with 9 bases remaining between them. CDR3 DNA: TGCGCCAGCAGTGAGTCTGAGAGGGTTCAGCCCCAGCATTTT. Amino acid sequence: CASSESERVQPQHF.

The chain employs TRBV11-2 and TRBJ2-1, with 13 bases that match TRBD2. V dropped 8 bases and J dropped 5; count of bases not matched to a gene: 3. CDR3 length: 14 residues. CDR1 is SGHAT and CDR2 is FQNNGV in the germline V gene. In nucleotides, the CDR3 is TGTGCCAGCCGACTAGCGGGGGGCAACAATGAGCAGTTCTTC. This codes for CASRLAGGNNEQFF.